Listed below are T cell receptor beta chains from one sample, sequenced in a study of blood T cell repertoires in COVID-19. The table came from immunoSEQ multiplex PCR; TCRdb's copy has only in-frame clones and leaves some out. The profile shows 60,000 to 80,000 clones, around 87% of them singletons. The source material was peripheral blood. All receptors derive from a man in his 70s with acute or convalescent COVID-19. The CDR3 runs from the conserved cysteine through the conserved F or W. The order of the fields is V gene, J gene, clone size, CDR3 protein. Some rows mark clone size as missing; the rest say once, few, many or name a class of expanded clone.

v_call: TRBV3-1/TRBV3-2; j_call: TRBJ2-7; clone_size: NA; cdr3_aa: CASSQVDSAEQYF
v_call: TRBV7-2; j_call: TRBJ1-2; clone_size: NA; cdr3_aa: CASTEANYGYTF
v_call: TRBV6-5; j_call: TRBJ2-7; clone_size: NA; cdr3_aa: CASSPQGAAAYEQYF
v_call: TRBV11-2; j_call: TRBJ2-7; clone_size: NA; cdr3_aa: CASSLDRIYEQYF
v_call: TRBV15; j_call: TRBJ2-7; clone_size: NA; cdr3_aa: CATSIRTSGRNEQYF
v_call: TRBV6-5; j_call: TRBJ2-1; clone_size: NA; cdr3_aa: CASLGRGDRGEQFF
v_call: TRBV5-1; j_call: TRBJ1-1; clone_size: NA; cdr3_aa: CASSLGEGYRNKDTEAFF
v_call: TRBV6-5; j_call: TRBJ1-1; clone_size: NA; cdr3_aa: CASTPRFMNTEAFF
v_call: TRBV24-1; j_call: TRBJ2-3; clone_size: NA; cdr3_aa: CATRRSGDSTDTQYF
v_call: TRBV5-4; j_call: TRBJ2-3; clone_size: NA; cdr3_aa: CASSPGLGNTDTQYF
v_call: TRBV30; j_call: TRBJ1-4; clone_size: NA; cdr3_aa: CAWSVGKGGEKLFF
v_call: TRBV4-1; j_call: TRBJ2-1; clone_size: NA; cdr3_aa: CASSQEDRAANEQFF
v_call: TRBV19; j_call: TRBJ2-1; clone_size: NA; cdr3_aa: CASSRQGTSYNEQFF
v_call: TRBV11-2; j_call: TRBJ2-3; clone_size: NA; cdr3_aa: CASSSSGRFTDTQYF
v_call: TRBV7-6; j_call: TRBJ2-2; clone_size: NA; cdr3_aa: CASSLEQGNTGELFF
v_call: TRBV5-1; j_call: TRBJ1-2; clone_size: NA; cdr3_aa: CASSEPGQGVFGYTF
v_call: TRBV19; j_call: TRBJ2-3; clone_size: NA; cdr3_aa: CASSTPSGGSPDTQYF
v_call: TRBV19; j_call: TRBJ1-5; clone_size: NA; cdr3_aa: CASSGTVTGNQPQHF
v_call: TRBV19; j_call: TRBJ1-1; clone_size: NA; cdr3_aa: CASSAHPGDTEAFF
v_call: TRBV5-6; j_call: TRBJ2-7; clone_size: NA; cdr3_aa: CASSVDRLRAYEQYF
v_call: TRBV5-1; j_call: TRBJ1-1; clone_size: once; cdr3_aa: CASRPIAGPNTEAFF
v_call: TRBV9; j_call: TRBJ2-3; clone_size: NA; cdr3_aa: CASNRRWTSGALYTDTQYF
v_call: TRBV27; j_call: TRBJ2-1; clone_size: NA; cdr3_aa: CASSLGGWGAYEQFF
v_call: TRBV6-1; j_call: TRBJ2-7; clone_size: once; cdr3_aa: CASSEAGTALYEQYF
v_call: TRBV29-1; j_call: TRBJ2-7; clone_size: NA; cdr3_aa: CSAVREGRSKQYF
v_call: TRBV6-5; j_call: TRBJ2-1; clone_size: NA; cdr3_aa: CASSLAGAPPSVF
v_call: TRBV9; j_call: TRBJ1-1; clone_size: NA; cdr3_aa: CASSLQSFMNTEAFF
v_call: TRBV11-3; j_call: TRBJ2-5; clone_size: NA; cdr3_aa: CATSTHRGEETQYF
v_call: TRBV7-9; j_call: TRBJ1-2; clone_size: NA; cdr3_aa: CASSPGTGMSDYGYTF
v_call: TRBV10-2; j_call: TRBJ1-1; clone_size: NA; cdr3_aa: CASTDPTEYHTEAFF
v_call: TRBV25-1; j_call: TRBJ1-4; clone_size: once; cdr3_aa: CASRQGVSNEKLFF
v_call: TRBV25-1; j_call: TRBJ1-1; clone_size: few; cdr3_aa: CASSAQGGRTEAFF
v_call: TRBV5-1; j_call: TRBJ1-5; clone_size: NA; cdr3_aa: CASSAGAREPQHF
v_call: TRBV3-1/TRBV3-2; j_call: TRBJ1-2; clone_size: NA; cdr3_aa: CASSQMGEGRGYTF
v_call: TRBV4-2; j_call: TRBJ1-4; clone_size: NA; cdr3_aa: CASSQQSTNEKLFF
v_call: TRBV5-1; j_call: TRBJ1-4; clone_size: NA; cdr3_aa: CASRAGQNEKLFF
v_call: TRBV7-6; j_call: TRBJ2-7; clone_size: NA; cdr3_aa: CPHPRGNSPREQYF
v_call: TRBV2; j_call: TRBJ1-4; clone_size: NA; cdr3_aa: CASKEGDEKLFF
v_call: TRBV5-1; j_call: TRBJ2-3; clone_size: NA; cdr3_aa: CAGRQVGTDTQYF
v_call: TRBV28; j_call: TRBJ2-1; clone_size: NA; cdr3_aa: CASSSHAGGHNEQFF
v_call: TRBV5-5; j_call: TRBJ2-7; clone_size: NA; cdr3_aa: CASSSVPSYEQYF
v_call: TRBV5-8; j_call: TRBJ1-3; clone_size: NA; cdr3_aa: CASSFGRNSGNTIYF
v_call: TRBV6-1; j_call: TRBJ2-7; clone_size: NA; cdr3_aa: CASSDRDRGTYEQYF
v_call: TRBV5-4; j_call: TRBJ2-7; clone_size: once; cdr3_aa: CASSSGAGPLYEQYF
v_call: TRBV6-5; j_call: TRBJ2-5; clone_size: NA; cdr3_aa: CASDTSGSSGETQYF
v_call: TRBV7-8; j_call: TRBJ2-3; clone_size: few; cdr3_aa: CASTQGGTDTQYF
v_call: TRBV5-1; j_call: TRBJ1-1; clone_size: few; cdr3_aa: CASSLTPGHENTEAFF
v_call: TRBV29-1; j_call: TRBJ2-1; clone_size: NA; cdr3_aa: CGSSSYNEQFF